Sequencing of this T cell receptor (beta chain) was carried out in a study of CD4+ T cells in melanoma. Study outcomes and limitations: Diverse differentiation states were reported for melanoma neoantigen-specific CD4+ T cells.

V shed 6 bases and J shed 1 base, with 6 bases lying between them. In germline, CDR1 is MNHEY, CDR2 SVGAGI. The CDR3 runs to 12 residues. The table came from immunoSEQ multiplex PCR; TCRdb's copy has only in-frame clones and leaves some out. The data contain some 21,000 clones, approximately 80% of them singletons. A word on this clone: Its specificity is unknown. Other DNA variants within this sample encode the same CDR3.

The sequenced material came from cells from a culture (not recorded whether cultured in vitro). This clonotype originated in a human donor with melanoma. The rearrangement uses TRBV6-5 and TRBJ1-2; D call uncertain. CDR3 sequence: CASSPSNYGYTF. Here the CDR3 DNA reads TGTGCCAGCAGCCCTAGTAACTATGGCTACACCTTC.